This T cell receptor (beta chain) was identified in a study of metastatic and nonmetastatic thyroid tumors. At the level of the study: Blood and tumor or nodule tissue repertoires from malignant and benign thyroid patients were compared. Findings and caveats of the study: Significantly higher TCR beta diversity was reportedly seen in malignant thyroid tumors than benign nodules, in blood and tumor.

This clone was found a few times. Antigen unknown. The V gene's germline CDR1 is SGHAT and CDR2 FQNNGV. V shed 5 bases and J 6 bases; nucleotides not matched to a gene: 11. This CDR3 region has 16 residues. In the authors' workflow: The authors used CDR3 differences across clinicopathological groups to build a distant-metastasis classifier for papillary thyroid cancer. TCRdb re-clonotyped the PCR reads through MiXCR. It is TCRdb's table, rather than the study itself, that gives the V and J calls and clone size. The sample yields approximately 17,000 clones, roughly a quarter seen once. Thyroid surgery took place with no prior treatment in any patient.

This chain connects TRBV11-2 to TRBJ2-1; 9 positions agree with TRBD2. The sequence was collected from a female donor with papillary thyroid cancer or a benign thyroid nodule (not recorded which). Some clones in this sample may be carry-over from other donors' samples. Sequencing was performed on adjacent normal tissue. The CDR3 loop reads CASSPPWRGGANEQFF. For the CDR3, the DNA is TGTGCCAGCAGCCCACCTTGGCGGGGGGGGGCCAATGAGCAGTTCTTC.